This TCR beta chain was captured in a study of blood T cell repertoires in COVID-19. The germline CDR1 and CDR2 sequences are SGHDT and YYEEEE. The CDR3 length is 13 residues. The ends were cut back, 0 bases at V and 2 bases at J, with 6 bases in the middle. Sequencing was performed with immunoSEQ multiplex PCR; in TCRdb, only in-frame clones are kept and a portion is missing. The table records tens of thousands of clones, around 80% of them present only once. This sequence joins TRBV5-6 and TRBJ2-7, with no clear D. This TCR derives from a man in his fifties or sixties with active or convalescent COVID-19. Sequences were obtained from peripheral blood. The CDR3 DNA sequence: TGTGCCAGCAGCTTGGTTGGCCCCTACGAGCAGTACTTC. This encodes CASSLVGPYEQYF.